This TCR beta chain was sequenced for a study of cytomegalovirus exposure and HLA in healthy donors. CDR1 and CDR2 (germline): SEHNR, FQNEAQ (reference sequence). The ends were cut back, 0 bases at V and 9 bases at J, with 6 bases in the middle. This CDR3 region has 12 residues. With respect to this clone: Its antigen is not identified.

With 60 Vbeta and 13 Jbeta primers, the PCR was carried out. Clones were sequenced by immunoSEQ multiplex PCR, and TCRdb holds only the in-frame ones, with some missing. The top ten clones hold around 3.9% of a sample with 65,000 to 90,000 clones, over 60% of them seen once. The study's findings and limits: TCR sequences were mostly rare, though some public TCRs occurred in many donors. TRBV6-2, TRBV6-3 and some other V segments were excluded as indistinguishable. The authors later linked a missense DCLRE1C variant to TCR beta V- and J-gene trimming.

This chain uses TRBV7-9 with TRBJ2-1, with a weak D call TRBD2 (6 bases). This TCR derives from a man aged 60 to 69 in good health and CMV-seronegative. Material: PBMCs. The CDR3 region has the DNA TGTGCCAGCAGCTTAGCCGGGGGTGAGCAGTTCTTC. Protein sequence: CASSLAGGEQFF.